These T cell receptor beta chains were read from a single sample in a study of shared clonotypes between healthy human individuals. Assay used: immunoSEQ multiplex PCR; TCRdb lists only in-frame clones, some missing. Here the sample spans 400,000 to 600,000 clones, 60% to 80% being singletons. Sequenced sample: PBMCs. Receptors originate from a woman aged 40 to 49 in good health. Some clones in this sample may be carry-over from other donors' samples. Each CDR3 is given with its conserved first and last residue. Each record gives: clone size, V gene, D gene, J gene, CDR3 protein, CDR3 DNA. D genes are given only for firm matches. Size is omitted from some rows. Given values are once, few, many or a class for expanded clones.

-,TRBV7-9,-,TRBJ2-7,CASSFSSGTYEQYF,TGTGCCAGCAGCTTTTCTTCAGGTACCTACGAGCAGTACTTC
-,TRBV13,TRBD1,TRBJ1-2,CASSLGPGQGINGYTF,TGTGCCAGCAGCTTAGGCCCAGGACAGGGGATTAATGGCTACACCTTC
-,TRBV19,-,TRBJ2-7,CASSIPGSYEQYF,TGTGCCAGTAGTATACCGGGGAGCTACGAGCAGTACTTC
-,TRBV5-3,-,TRBJ2-2,CARSPLGGTNTGELFF,TGTGCCAGAAGCCCCCTCGGCGGGACGAACACCGGGGAGCTGTTTTTT
-,TRBV15,TRBD2,TRBJ2-5,CATSLAGKETQYF,TGTGCCACCAGCCTAGCGGGAAAGGAGACCCAGTACTTC
once,TRBV28,-,TRBJ2-7,CASSFGANLFYEQYF,TGTGCCAGCAGTTTTGGCGCAAACTTATTCTACGAGCAGTACTTC
-,TRBV14,-,TRBJ2-7,CASSQDLGLHEQYF,TGTGCCAGCAGCCAAGATCTTGGTCTCCACGAGCAGTACTTC
-,TRBV18,-,TRBJ2-7,CASSPGPSVHHEQYF,TGTGCCAGCTCACCGGGTCCTAGCGTTCACCACGAGCAGTACTTC
-,TRBV5-1,TRBD1,TRBJ2-3,CASSFSGTGGADTQYF,TGCGCCAGCAGCTTCTCCGGGACAGGGGGTGCAGATACGCAGTATTTT
-,TRBV4-2,-,TRBJ2-4,CASSQDWGARFDAKNIQYF,TGTGCCAGCAGCCAAGATTGGGGGGCTAGGTTCGACGCCAAAAACATTCAGTACTTC
-,TRBV9,-,TRBJ2-5,CASSFRPLQETQYF,TGTGCCAGCAGCTTCAGACCTCTCCAAGAGACCCAGTACTTC
-,TRBV5-1,-,TRBJ2-5,CASSLETGPLSKQYF,TGCGCCAGCAGCTTGGAAACGGGACCCCTGAGTAAGCAGTACTTC
once,TRBV6-5,-,TRBJ2-3,CASSRGSLTDTQYF,TGTGCCAGCAGTCGCGGTTCTCTCACAGATACGCAGTATTTT
-,TRBV7-3,TRBD1,TRBJ2-3,CASSPQTGGGTDTQYF,TGTGCCAGCAGCCCACAGACAGGGGGCGGCACAGATACGCAGTATTTT
-,TRBV4-1,TRBD2,TRBJ2-1,CASSQTSGSLHEQFF,TGCGCCAGCAGCCAGACTAGCGGGAGTCTTCACGAGCAGTTCTTC
-,TRBV10-3,-,TRBJ2-7,CAIRDSSYEQYF,TGTGCCATCAGAGACAGTTCCTACGAGCAGTACTTC
-,TRBV7-6,TRBD2,TRBJ2-3,CASSLTSASTDTQYF,TGTGCCAGCAGCTTGACTAGCGCTAGCACAGATACGCAGTATTTT
few,TRBV28,-,TRBJ1-2,CASSLYQGPSF,TGTGCCAGCAGTTTATATCAGGGCCCCTCCTTC
-,TRBV11-2,-,TRBJ2-5,CASSGQETQYF,TGTGCCAGCAGCGGCCAAGAGACCCAGTACTTC
once,TRBV27,-,TRBJ2-2,CASSFHTGELFF,TGTGCCAGCAGTTTCCACACCGGGGAGCTGTTTTTT
-,TRBV6-6,TRBD2,TRBJ2-1,CASSYPGLENEQFF,TGTGCCAGCAGTTACCCCGGACTAGAGAATGAGCAGTTCTTC
-,TRBV5-8,-,TRBJ1-1,CASTRPGGSEAFF,TGTGCCAGCACCCGACCCGGGGGATCAGAAGCTTTCTTT
-,TRBV15,TRBD1,TRBJ1-3,CATSRDLGYLADRGGNTIYF,TGTGCCACCAGCAGAGATCTTGGGTACCTGGCCGACAGGGGTGGAAACACCATATATTTT
once,TRBV18,TRBD2,TRBJ2-5,CASSPLTLAGQETQYF,TGTGCCAGCTCGCCACTCACGCTAGCGGGCCAAGAGACCCAGTACTTC
-,TRBV28,TRBD1,TRBJ1-4,CASSSPRANRGEKLFF,TGTGCTAGCAGTTCGCCCCGCGCCAACAGGGGGGAAAAACTGTTTTTT